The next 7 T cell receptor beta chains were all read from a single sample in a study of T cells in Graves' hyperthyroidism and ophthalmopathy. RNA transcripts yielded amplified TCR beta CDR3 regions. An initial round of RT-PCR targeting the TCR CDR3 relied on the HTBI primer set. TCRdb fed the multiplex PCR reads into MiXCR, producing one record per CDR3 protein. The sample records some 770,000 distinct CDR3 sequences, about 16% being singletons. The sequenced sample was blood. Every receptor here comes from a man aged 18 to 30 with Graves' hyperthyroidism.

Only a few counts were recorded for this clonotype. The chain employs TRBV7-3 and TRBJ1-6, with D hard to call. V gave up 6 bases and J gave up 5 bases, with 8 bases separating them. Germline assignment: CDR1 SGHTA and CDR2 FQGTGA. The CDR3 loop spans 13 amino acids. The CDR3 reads CASRRTNNSPLHF. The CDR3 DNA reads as TGTGCCAGCAGGCGTACCAATAATTCACCCCTCCACTTT. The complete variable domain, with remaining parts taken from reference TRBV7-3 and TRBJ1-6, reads GAGVSQTPSNKVTEKGKYVELRCDPISGHTALYWYRQSLGQGPEFLIYFQGTGAADDSGLPNDRFFAVRPEGSVSTLKIQRTERGDSAVYLCASRRTNNSPLHFGNGTRLTVT.

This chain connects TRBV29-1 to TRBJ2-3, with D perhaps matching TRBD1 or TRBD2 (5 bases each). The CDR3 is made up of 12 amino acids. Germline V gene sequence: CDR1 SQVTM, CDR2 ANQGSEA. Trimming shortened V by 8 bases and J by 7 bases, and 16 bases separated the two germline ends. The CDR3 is CSPRGGANTQYF. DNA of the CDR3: TGCAGCCCCCGGGGTGGGGCTAATACGCAGTATTTT.

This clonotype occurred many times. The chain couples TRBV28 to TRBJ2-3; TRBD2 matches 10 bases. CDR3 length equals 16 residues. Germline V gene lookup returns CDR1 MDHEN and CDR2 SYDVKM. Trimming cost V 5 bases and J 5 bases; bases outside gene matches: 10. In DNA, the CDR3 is TGTGCCAGCAGTCCCGGGCTAGCGGGAGCAGGAGATACGCAGTATTTT. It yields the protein CASSPGLAGAGDTQYF.

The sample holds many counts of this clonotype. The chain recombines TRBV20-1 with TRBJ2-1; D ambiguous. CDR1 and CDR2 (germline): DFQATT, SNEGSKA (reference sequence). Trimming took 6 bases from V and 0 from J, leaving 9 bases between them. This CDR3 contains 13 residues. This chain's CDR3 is CSAIKDSYNEQFF. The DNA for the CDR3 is TGCAGTGCCATTAAAGACTCCTACAATGAGCAGTTCTTC.

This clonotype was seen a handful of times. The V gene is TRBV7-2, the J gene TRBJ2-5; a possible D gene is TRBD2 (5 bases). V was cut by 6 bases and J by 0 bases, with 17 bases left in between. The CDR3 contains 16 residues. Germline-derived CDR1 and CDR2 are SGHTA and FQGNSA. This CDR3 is CASSHLISAYQETQYF. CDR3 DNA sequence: TGTGCCAGCAGTCATCTCATTAGCGCCTACCAAGAGACCCAGTACTTC.

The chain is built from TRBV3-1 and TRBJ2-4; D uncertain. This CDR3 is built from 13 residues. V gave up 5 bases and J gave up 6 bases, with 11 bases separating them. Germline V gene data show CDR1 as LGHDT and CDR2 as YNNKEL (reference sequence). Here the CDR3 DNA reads TGTGCCAGCAGCTCTGAGGCTGCAAACATTCAGTACTTC. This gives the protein CASSSEAANIQYF.

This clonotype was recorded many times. CDR3 sequence (DNA): TGTGCCAGCAGTGAACTCGGACGGAACACCGGGGAGCTGTTTTTT. It codes for CASSELGRNTGELFF. J is TRBJ2-2 and V is TRBV6-1, with no clear D. The CDR3 spans 15 residues. Germline CDR1 is MNHNS and CDR2 is SASEGT. Trimming removed 2 bases from V and 1 base from J, with 8 bases in between.